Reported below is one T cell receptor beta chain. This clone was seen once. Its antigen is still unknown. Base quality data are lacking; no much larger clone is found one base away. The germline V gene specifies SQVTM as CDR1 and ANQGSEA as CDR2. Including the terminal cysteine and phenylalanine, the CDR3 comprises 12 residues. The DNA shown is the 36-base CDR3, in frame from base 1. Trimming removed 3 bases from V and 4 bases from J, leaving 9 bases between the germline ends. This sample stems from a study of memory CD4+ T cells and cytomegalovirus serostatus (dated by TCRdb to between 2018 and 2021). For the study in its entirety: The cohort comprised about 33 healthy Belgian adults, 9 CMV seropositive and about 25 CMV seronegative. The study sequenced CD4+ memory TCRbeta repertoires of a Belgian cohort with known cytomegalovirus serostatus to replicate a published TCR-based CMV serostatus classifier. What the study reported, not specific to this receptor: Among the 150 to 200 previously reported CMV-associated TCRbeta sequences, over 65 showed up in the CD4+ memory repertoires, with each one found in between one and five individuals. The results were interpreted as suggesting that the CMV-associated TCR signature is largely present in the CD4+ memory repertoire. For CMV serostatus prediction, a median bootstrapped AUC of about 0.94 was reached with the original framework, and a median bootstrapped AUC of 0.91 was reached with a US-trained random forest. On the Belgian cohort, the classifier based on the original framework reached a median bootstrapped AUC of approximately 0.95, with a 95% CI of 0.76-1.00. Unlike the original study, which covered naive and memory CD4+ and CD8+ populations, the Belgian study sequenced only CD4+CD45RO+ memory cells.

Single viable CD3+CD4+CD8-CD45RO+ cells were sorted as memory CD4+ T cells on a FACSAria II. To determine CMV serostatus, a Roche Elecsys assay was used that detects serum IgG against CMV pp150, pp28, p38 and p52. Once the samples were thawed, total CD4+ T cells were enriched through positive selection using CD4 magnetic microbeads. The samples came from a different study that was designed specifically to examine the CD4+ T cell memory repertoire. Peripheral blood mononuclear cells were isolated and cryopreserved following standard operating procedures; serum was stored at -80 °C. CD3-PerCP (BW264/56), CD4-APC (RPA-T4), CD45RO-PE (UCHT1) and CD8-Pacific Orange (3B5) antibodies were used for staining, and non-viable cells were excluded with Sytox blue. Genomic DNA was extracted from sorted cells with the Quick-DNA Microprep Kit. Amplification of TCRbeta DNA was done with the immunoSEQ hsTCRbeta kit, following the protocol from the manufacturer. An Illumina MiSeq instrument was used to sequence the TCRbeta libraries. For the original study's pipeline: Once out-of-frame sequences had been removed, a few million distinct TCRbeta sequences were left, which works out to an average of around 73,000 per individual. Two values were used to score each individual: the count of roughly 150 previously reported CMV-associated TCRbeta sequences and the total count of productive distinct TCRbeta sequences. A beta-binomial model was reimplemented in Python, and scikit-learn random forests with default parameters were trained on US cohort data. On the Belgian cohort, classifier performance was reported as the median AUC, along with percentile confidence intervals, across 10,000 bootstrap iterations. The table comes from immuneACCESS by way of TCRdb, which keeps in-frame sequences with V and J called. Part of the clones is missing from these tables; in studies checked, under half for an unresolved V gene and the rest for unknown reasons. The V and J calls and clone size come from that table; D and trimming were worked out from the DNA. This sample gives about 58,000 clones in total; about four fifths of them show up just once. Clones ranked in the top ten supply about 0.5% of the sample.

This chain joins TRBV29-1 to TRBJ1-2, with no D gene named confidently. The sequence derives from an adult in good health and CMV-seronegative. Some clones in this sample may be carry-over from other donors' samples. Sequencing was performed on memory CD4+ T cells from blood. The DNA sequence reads TGCAGCGTTGAGGGCCGGACCTATGGCTACACCTTC. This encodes CSVEGRTYGYTF.